The present T cell receptor (beta chain) was sequenced within a study of blood T cells in healthy people across ages. Study conclusions and caveats: Older age went with lower TCR beta diversity per million T cells, in a roughly linear way. Investigators viewed diversity estimates from one million T cells as underestimates, the study reported.

Through a sample-barcoded 5' primer and a J-beta primer mix, a second PCR was run for roughly 6 to 12 cycles. Via MiXCR, TCRdb re-called the 5' RACE reads, giving one row per CDR3 protein. This sample has 1.8 million or so distinct CDR3 sequences, with roughly two fifths found just once. Worth noting for this clonotype: What it recognizes is unknown.

The sequence derives from a human donor in good health. The sequenced material came from blood.

CDR3 in amino acids: CASSQDGTSGAPTDTQYF. The CDR3 DNA reads as TGCGCCAGCAGCCAAGATGGGACTAGCGGGGCACCCACAGATACGCAGTATTTT. The chain uses TRBV4-3 and TRBJ2-3, with TRBD2 identical over 13 bases. This CDR3 comprises 18 residues. Germline CDR1 reads LGHNA; CDR2 reads YSLEER. Trimming removed 0 bases from V and 2 bases from J; junction bases left unmatched: 5.